The 20 T cell receptor beta chains listed next were all sequenced from one sample in a study of T-cell memory formation after mild COVID-19. TCRdb re-called the 5' RACE reads through MiXCR, storing one row per CDR3 protein. The sample yields about 250,000 distinct CDR3 sequences, approximately 15% seen once. Sequencing was done on a sample of PBMCs or a T cell subset sorted from them (not recorded which). The receptors were sampled from an adult woman who had mild COVID-19 (a few samples of this study predate the infection). Cell type and time point are not known.

V is TRBV12-3 or TRBV12-4 and J is TRBJ2-3, with D uncertain. Between the trimmed V and J ends, which lost 8 bases and 4 bases, there was a span of 10 bases. The CDR3 runs to 12 residues. CDR3 residues: CASGNRADTQYF. CDR3 nucleotides: TGTGCCAGCGGGAATAGAGCAGATACGCAGTATTTT.

This clonotype was seen a few times. The rearrangement uses TRBV24-1 and TRBJ2-2, with 7 bases fitting TRBD2. In germline, CDR1 is KGHDR, CDR2 SFDVKD. The junction had 3 bases not matched to a gene; V was cut back by 3 bases and J by 3 bases. The CDR3 runs 15 residues. The CDR3 protein is CATSDPGLYTGELFF. Written as DNA, the CDR3 is TGTGCCACCAGTGATCCGGGACTATACACCGGGGAGCTGTTTTTT.

This clonotype was recorded a few times. The chain recombines TRBV6-5 with TRBJ2-1; TRBD2 matches 9 bases. The CDR3 contains 16 residues. The trim removed 4 bases at V and 3 bases at J, leaving 7 bases unmatched. CDR1 and CDR2 (germline): MNHEY, SVGAGI. In nucleotides, the CDR3 is TGTGCCAGCAGTTCCACCGGGACTAGCATCTACAATGAGCAGTTCTTC. Amino acids: CASSSTGTSIYNEQFF.

This clonotype was seen more than once but under ten times. The chain combines TRBV14 with TRBJ1-1; TRBD1 is a possible D gene (6 bases). The germline gives CDR1 SGHDN, CDR2 FVKESK. Trimming pared 2 bases from V and 7 bases from J, leaving 17 bases between. CDR3 size: 15 residues. The CDR3 DNA reads as TGTGCCAGCAGCCAATCTAGCTATCTCAGGGGTGAAGCTTTCTTT. This encodes CASSQSSYLRGEAFF.

In this sample, this clonotype turned up a few times. The chain carries TRBV5-1 and TRBJ2-2; D ambiguous. Looked up from germline, CDR1 is SGHRS and CDR2 is YFSETQ. The CDR3 is 13 amino acids. The V gene lost 2 bases and the J gene lost 7 bases, with 9 bases spanning the gap. The CDR3 DNA reads TGCGCCAGCAGCTTCAATGGTGTCGGGGAGCTGTTTTTT. The encoded protein is CASSFNGVGELFF.

The rearrangement links TRBV6-2 or TRBV6-3 to TRBJ1-2; D possibly corresponds to TRBD1 (6 bases). The CDR3 has 14 amino acids. Germline-derived CDR1 and CDR2 are MNHEY and SVGEGT. The V and J ends lost 8 bases and 3 bases respectively, with 16 bases between them. The CDR3 DNA reads TGTGCCAGCCTCGTCGGGGGCGGTGACTATGGCTACACCTTC. Its protein is CASLVGGGDYGYTF.

A few counts support this clonotype. The chain carries TRBV10-3 and TRBJ1-1, with 8 bases aligning to TRBD1. The CDR3 is 13 residues long. CDR1 and CDR2 (germline): ENHRY, SYGVKD. The V segment lost 10 bases and the J segment 1 base; nucleotides outside the gene matches: 5. The CDR3 sequence: CASGQGANTEAFF. The DNA for the CDR3 is TGTGCCAGCGGTCAGGGGGCGAACACTGAAGCTTTCTTT.

In its sample, this clonotype was seen a few times. This chain's CDR3 is CASSFGTGRTGSYEQYF. The CDR3 DNA is TGTGCCAGCAGCTTCGGGACAGGGCGGACGGGCTCCTACGAGCAGTACTTC. This rearrangement joins TRBV5-5 to TRBJ2-7; 9 positions agree with TRBD1. CDR3 length: 17 amino acids. Germline V lookup: CDR1 SGHKS, CDR2 YYEKEE (reference sequence). Germline trimming cut 2 bases from V and 0 bases from J; bases unmatched to any gene: 9.

This clonotype was picked up a small number of times. The chain combines TRBV5-5 with TRBJ1-4, with D maybe TRBD1 (6 bases). Trimming stripped 5 bases from V and 5 bases from J, with 13 bases between. This CDR3 has 14 amino acids. Germline V CDR1 and CDR2: SGHKS, YYEKEE (reference sequence). CDR3 protein: CASSPGHWNEKLFF. CDR3 nucleotides: TGTGCCAGCAGTCCGGGACATTGGAATGAAAAACTGTTTTTT.

In its sample, this clonotype was seen many times. The J gene is TRBJ2-6, the V gene TRBV6-6; D unresolved. This CDR3 contains 14 residues. Germline V lookup: CDR1 MNHNY, CDR2 SVGAGI (reference sequence). Trimming left V 3 bases short and J 2 bases short, with 5 bases between. The DNA for the CDR3 is TGTGCCAGCAGTTATGGCCCTGGGGCCAACGTCCTGACTTTC. Residues: CASSYGPGANVLTF.

This clonotype was detected only a few times. The rearrangement uses TRBV5-1 and TRBJ2-7; TRBD2 matches at 11 bases. Unmatched junction bases numbered 7, after V lost 5 bases and J lost 3 bases. Germline V gives CDR1 SGHRS, CDR2 YFSETQ. CDR3 length equals 15 residues. This CDR3 reads CASSHSGGAIYEQYF. As DNA, the CDR3 is TGCGCCAGCAGTCATAGCGGGGGGGCGATCTACGAGCAGTACTTC. Based on the CDR3 plus reference TRBV5-1 and TRBJ2-7, the full variable domain is KAGVTQTPRYLIKTRGQQVTLSCSPISGHRSVSWYQQTPGQGLQFLFEYFSETQRNKGNFPGRFSGRQFSNSRSEMNVSTLELGDSALYLCASSHSGGAIYEQYFGPGTRLTVT.

This clonotype was observed a handful of times. The chain is built from TRBV4-2 and TRBJ2-5; D possibly corresponds to TRBD1 (5 bases). CDR1 is LGHNA and CDR2 is YNFKEQ in the germline V gene. V was trimmed by 4 bases and J by 0 bases, leaving 15 bases between them. The CDR3 consists of 16 residues. CDR3 nucleotide sequence: TGTGCCAGCAGCCTCTCACATAAGGGGAACCAAGAGACCCAGTACTTC. Translated, it gives CASSLSHKGNQETQYF.

This clonotype occurred a few times. The rearrangement joins TRBV7-9 to TRBJ2-6; 9 bases are shared with TRBD1. CDR1 is SEHNR, CDR2 FQNEAQ, per germline (reference sequence). After removal of 3 bases from V and 0 bases from J, the junction contained 6 bases not matched to a gene. This CDR3 comprises 18 residues. This CDR3 is CASSFPGQGTSGANVLTF. CDR3 in DNA: TGTGCCAGCAGCTTTCCGGGACAGGGCACCTCTGGGGCCAACGTCCTGACTTTC.

This chain connects TRBV6-2 or TRBV6-3 to TRBJ2-7; the D is unclear. Trimming left V 0 bases short and J 3 bases short, with 12 bases between. In germline, CDR1 is MNHEY, CDR2 SVGEGT. The CDR3 is made up of 15 amino acids. CDR3 in amino acids: CASSYSRRSFYEQYF. The CDR3 coding sequence is TGTGCCAGCAGTTACTCCAGGAGATCGTTCTACGAGCAGTACTTC.

Only a few counts were recorded for this clonotype. V gene TRBV30 combines with J gene TRBJ2-2; 7 nucleotides align to TRBD2. The length of the CDR3 is 13 residues. The junction had 5 bases not matched to a gene; V was cut back by 4 bases and J by 6 bases. Looked up from germline, CDR1 is GTSNPN and CDR2 is SVGIG (reference sequence). The DNA of the CDR3 is TGTGCCTGGAAACGGACTAGGGCCGGGGAGCTGTTTTTT. It codes for CAWKRTRAGELFF.

This clonotype appeared a few times. This chain connects TRBV5-1 to TRBJ1-2, with a weak D call TRBD1 (5 bases). V lost 0 bases, J lost 9 bases, and 9 bases lay in between. CDR1 is SGHRS, CDR2 YFSETQ, per germline. The CDR3 covers 12 residues. The DNA of the CDR3 is TGCGCCAGCAGCTTGGACAGGTCCCGCTACACCTTC. Encoded protein: CASSLDRSRYTF.

The sample holds a few counts of this clonotype. The gene calls are TRBV20-1 and TRBJ1-5, with TRBD1 matching over 8 bases. The CDR3 is 13 amino acids. V was pared by 3 bases and J by 5 bases, with 3 bases of the junction left unmatched. From germline, CDR1 is DFQATT and CDR2 SNEGSKA (reference sequence). The CDR3: CSARDRVDQPQHF. For the CDR3, the DNA is TGCAGTGCTAGGGACAGGGTTGATCAGCCCCAGCATTTT.

The chain couples TRBV7-9 to TRBJ2-3, with TRBD1 matching 7 bases. The V segment lost 8 bases and the J segment 2 bases; nucleotides outside the gene matches: 10. This CDR3 contains 15 residues. The germline V gene has CDR1 SEHNR and CDR2 FQNEAQ (reference sequence). This CDR3 is CASLPRGGPTDTQYF. The CDR3 bases are TGTGCCAGCTTACCCCGAGGGGGCCCCACAGATACGCAGTATTTT.

The gene calls are TRBV29-1 and TRBJ1-2, with 7 bases aligning to TRBD1. Losses at the gene ends were 3 bases for V and 7 bases for J; bases not matched to a gene: 8. The CDR3 consists of 13 residues. Germline V lookup: CDR1 SQVTM, CDR2 ANQGSEA. The CDR3: CSVEEEGARGYTF. The CDR3 nucleotides read TGCAGCGTTGAGGAGGAGGGGGCGCGTGGCTACACCTTC.

This clonotype was picked up many times. The chain recombines TRBV20-1 with TRBJ1-1; unclear D gene. Trimming took 6 bases from V and 1 from J, leaving 12 bases between them. Per the germline V gene, CDR1 is DFQATT and CDR2 is SNEGSKA (reference sequence). The CDR3 sequence is 13 residues long. CDR3 sequence: CSAPDTKNTEAFF. The CDR3 DNA reads as TGCAGTGCACCCGACACAAAGAACACTGAAGCTTTCTTT.